Listed below are T cell receptor beta chains from one sample, sequenced in a study of blood T cell repertoires in COVID-19. Sequencing was performed with immunoSEQ multiplex PCR; in TCRdb, only in-frame clones are kept and a portion is missing. Found here are about 280,000 clones, less than 95% of them singletons; the top ten hold roughly 2.9%. The sequenced sample consisted of PBMCs or T cells enriched from blood (not recorded which). Source of these receptors: a man in his forties who had been exposed to COVID-19. Both conserved end residues are part of each CDR3. D genes are given only for firm matches. Size is omitted from some rows. Given values are once, few, many or a class for expanded clones.

j_call | d_call | v_call | clone_size | cdr3_nt | cdr3_aa
TRBJ1-2 | TRBD1 | TRBV5-6 | NA | TGTGCCAGCAGCCCAGGGGGCGCGGTTTCTGGCTACACCTTC | CASSPGGAVSGYTF
TRBJ1-2 | NA | TRBV12-5 | NA | TGTGCTAGTGGTTTGGTACGAGACTTTCACACTAATATCTATGGCTACACCTTC | CASGLVRDFHTNIYGYTF
TRBJ2-3 | NA | TRBV5-1 | NA | TGCGCCAGCAGCTTGGAAGCCGGAGGGGATACGCAGTATTTT | CASSLEAGGDTQYF
TRBJ2-7 | TRBD1 | TRBV19 | NA | TGTGCCAGCTCCGACAGGGGTTCGTACGAGCAGTACTTC | CASSDRGSYEQYF
TRBJ1-2 | NA | TRBV9 | once | TGTGCCAGCAGCGACAGGGTCGGCTATGGCTACACCTTC | CASSDRVGYGYTF
TRBJ2-1 | NA | TRBV2 | NA | TGTGCCAGCAGCGATCCGACAGGTGGAACCTACAATGAGCAGTTCTTC | CASSDPTGGTYNEQFF
TRBJ1-2 | TRBD1 | TRBV9 | NA | TGTGCCAGCAGCGGGGGGACAGGCCTTTATGGCTACACCTTC | CASSGGTGLYGYTF
TRBJ2-7 | TRBD1 | TRBV7-2 | NA | TGTGCCAGCGCCATAGGACAGGGGTTCTCCGAGCAGTACTTC | CASAIGQGFSEQYF
TRBJ1-1 | NA | TRBV5-4 | NA | TGTGCCAGCAGCCCTCAGGCCGTGGTGGGCAACACTGAAGCTTTCTTT | CASSPQAVVGNTEAFF
TRBJ2-7 | TRBD2 | TRBV30 | NA | TGTGCCTGGAGTGTACAGGGACTAGGGGGCTACGAGCAGTACTTC | CAWSVQGLGGYEQYF
TRBJ2-7 | TRBD2 | TRBV6-5 | once | TGTGCCAGCGCCACGCTAGCGGGGTCCTACGAGCAGTACTTC | CASATLAGSYEQYF
TRBJ2-5 | NA | TRBV2 | NA | TGTGCCAGCATGGGGCGGTGGTCGTACCAAGAGACCCAGTACTTC | CASMGRWSYQETQYF
TRBJ2-1 | TRBD2 | TRBV27 | NA | TGTGCCAGCAGTTTAGGACTAGCGGGAGTTTCTGTGGGATTCTCCTACAATGAGCAGTTCTTC | CASSLGLAGVSVGFSYNEQFF
TRBJ2-1 | TRBD2 | TRBV29-1 | NA | TGCAGCGTTGTGCGGCTAGCGGCTTACAATGAGCAGTTCTTC | CSVVRLAAYNEQFF
TRBJ1-2 | TRBD1 | TRBV4-1 | NA | TGCGCCAGCAGCTCCCCCGGACAGGACGCCTATGGCTACACCTTC | CASSSPGQDAYGYTF
TRBJ1-1 | NA | TRBV24-1 | NA | TGTGCCACAGAATTCCAGGGAAGGGCTTTCTTT | CATEFQGRAFF
TRBJ1-4 | NA | TRBV15 | NA | TGTGCCACCAGCAGGGTTATATGGGGAGAGGAAGAAAAACTGTTTTTT | CATSRVIWGEEEKLFF
TRBJ2-2 | NA | TRBV11-3 | NA | TGTGCCAGCAGCTTAGTTTCGGGAAGGGAGCTGTTTTTT | CASSLVSGRELFF
TRBJ1-1 | NA | TRBV28 | NA | TGTGCCAGCAGTTTTAGTGGGCGACAGGAAGCTTTCTTT | CASSFSGRQEAFF
TRBJ1-2 | NA | TRBV30 | few | TGTGCCTGGAGCGGAGTAGGCAGCTACACCTTC | CAWSGVGSYTF
TRBJ2-7 | NA | TRBV5-1 | once | TGCGCCACCGCCGACAGTGAGCCATCCTACGAGCAGTACTTC | CATADSEPSYEQYF
TRBJ2-7 | TRBD1 | TRBV5-1 | few | TGCGCCAGCAGCTCTATAAGGACAGGGCGATTACTATCCTACGAGCAGTACTTC | CASSSIRTGRLLSYEQYF
TRBJ2-1 | TRBD2 | TRBV19 | NA | TGTGCCAGTAGTGTGACTAGCGGGAGAGTAATAAATGAGCAGTTCTTC | CASSVTSGRVINEQFF
TRBJ1-3 | NA | TRBV5-1 | NA | TGCGCCAGCAGCTCCGAAGGACAGCTTGGAAACACCATATATTTT | CASSSEGQLGNTIYF
TRBJ1-2 | NA | TRBV12-3/TRBV12-4 | NA | TGTGCCAGCAGCCTCTCTTCCTATGGCTACACCTTC | CASSLSSYGYTF
TRBJ2-2 | TRBD2 | TRBV11-3 | NA | TGTGCCAGCAGCTTAAGGCGGGAGGGCCCCGGGGAGCTGTTTTTT | CASSLRREGPGELFF
TRBJ2-1 | NA | TRBV19 | NA | TGTGCCAGTAGTAACGGGAGAAAAGGTGAGCAGTTCTTC | CASSNGRKGEQFF
TRBJ2-1 | NA | TRBV5-1 | NA | TGCGCCAGCACCCTCGGGGTCAATGAGCAGTTCTTC | CASTLGVNEQFF
TRBJ1-6 | NA | TRBV9 | once | TGTGCCAGCAGCCTACGCTCCTATAATTCACCCCTCCACTTT | CASSLRSYNSPLHF
TRBJ2-7 | TRBD2 | TRBV6-6 | NA | TGTGCCAGCAGCGGGAGGGGCACCTACGAGCAGTACTTC | CASSGRGTYEQYF
TRBJ1-1 | NA | TRBV18 | once | TGTGCCAGCTCACCACCTTCCGTTAACACTGAAGCTTTCTTT | CASSPPSVNTEAFF
TRBJ2-7 | TRBD1 | TRBV19 | NA | TGTGCCAGTAGTCCCCGGACAGGGTTAAACTTCTACGAGCAGTACTTC | CASSPRTGLNFYEQYF
TRBJ2-7 | TRBD2 | TRBV29-1 | NA | TGCAGCGTTCGGGCGGGGGGAGCCTACGAGCAGTACTTC | CSVRAGGAYEQYF
TRBJ2-2 | TRBD2 | TRBV5-1 | NA | TGCGCCAGCAGCTCCCTCTCCGGGACTAGCGGGACCTCGAACACCGGGGAGCTGTTTTTT | CASSSLSGTSGTSNTGELFF
TRBJ1-1 | TRBD1 | TRBV7-9 | NA | TGTGCCAGCAGCTTAGCAGGGAACAGGGGCACTGAAGCTTTCTTT | CASSLAGNRGTEAFF
TRBJ2-6 | NA | TRBV5-6 | NA | TGTGCCAGCTCTCTTTACCGGGGAGCTGGGGCCAACGTCCTGACTTTC | CASSLYRGAGANVLTF
TRBJ1-5 | NA | TRBV9 | NA | TGTGCCAGCAGCGTAGGGCAGGGTAATCAGCCCCAGCATTTT | CASSVGQGNQPQHF
TRBJ2-1 | TRBD2 | TRBV10-2 | NA | TGCGCCAGTTCCTGGGAAAGCTGGGAAAGTAGCGGGAACAATGAGCAGTTCTTC | CASSWESWESSGNNEQFF
TRBJ2-5 | NA | TRBV1 | NA | TGCACCAGCAGCCAAGATGGGACCAGCGGGAGCGTACAAGAGACCCAGTACTTC | CTSSQDGTSGSVQETQYF
TRBJ2-5 | TRBD2 | TRBV11-2 | NA | TGTGCCAGCAGTTCGACTAGCGGGAGGATGGAGACCCAGTACTTC | CASSSTSGRMETQYF
TRBJ2-5 | NA | TRBV28 | NA | TGTGCCAGCAGTCAATTTACAACCCAAGAGACCCAGTACTTC | CASSQFTTQETQYF
TRBJ1-6 | NA | TRBV27 | NA | TGTGCCAGCAGTTTTGGTCTGTTAGGGGGTCCTAATTCACCCCTCCACTTT | CASSFGLLGGPNSPLHF
TRBJ2-5 | TRBD2 | TRBV18 | once | TGTGCCAGCTCACCACGGGATACTAGCGGGACGGGGGAGACCCAGTACTTC | CASSPRDTSGTGETQYF
TRBJ1-2 | NA | TRBV6-1 | NA | TGTGCCAGCAGTGAAGCTGGCAGGGAAATGAGCGGGCTAGGTGGCTACACCTTC | CASSEAGREMSGLGGYTF
TRBJ1-1 | NA | TRBV18 | NA | TGTGCCAGCTCTCGAACTCTGATGCAGAACACTGAAGCTTTCTTT | CASSRTLMQNTEAFF
TRBJ1-5 | NA | TRBV7-3 | few | TGTGCCAGCAGCTTGCGCGAGGAGGGTTTTCGTCAGCCCCAGCATTTT | CASSLREEGFRQPQHF
TRBJ1-1 | NA | TRBV14 | NA | TGTGCCAGCAGCGACAACGGGGGAAACACTGAAGCTTTCTTT | CASSDNGGNTEAFF
TRBJ2-2 | TRBD2 | TRBV10-3 | NA | TGTGCCATCAGTGGGGTAGCGGGAGACACCGGGGAGCTGTTTTTT | CAISGVAGDTGELFF
TRBJ2-1 | TRBD1 | TRBV11-2 | NA | TGTGCCAGCAGCCGGGACAGGGGAGAGGAGCAGTTCTTC | CASSRDRGEEQFF
TRBJ1-5 | NA | TRBV19 | NA | TGTGCCTCCTCAGGGAAAAGCAATCAGCCCCAGCATTTT | CASSGKSNQPQHF
TRBJ1-6 | NA | TRBV4-3 | NA | TGCGCCAGCAGCCAAGAGTTCCCGGGGGGTTCACCCCTCCACTTT | CASSQEFPGGSPLHF
TRBJ1-1 | TRBD1 | TRBV5-1 | NA | TGCGCCAGCAGCTTGACAGGGGGCTTTTCAGAAGCTTTCTTT | CASSLTGGFSEAFF
TRBJ2-1 | NA | TRBV12-3/TRBV12-4 | NA | TGTGCCAGCAGTACCCGGGACACCAATGAGCAGTTCTTC | CASSTRDTNEQFF
TRBJ2-3 | NA | TRBV29-1 | NA | TGCAGCGTCAGGACAGCTCCCCTTAGCACAGATACGCAGTATTTT | CSVRTAPLSTDTQYF
TRBJ2-2 | TRBD2 | TRBV5-4 | NA | TGTGCCAGCAGCTTAGGGACTAGCGCCGGGGAGCTGTTTTTT | CASSLGTSAGELFF
TRBJ1-6 | NA | TRBV9 | NA | TGTGCCAGCAGCGCAGAACTAGCCTATAATTCACCCCTCCACTTT | CASSAELAYNSPLHF
TRBJ2-1 | NA | TRBV2 | NA | TGTGCCAGCAGGTTCTTTGTAGGGACTTCTTACAATGAGCAGTTCTTC | CASRFFVGTSYNEQFF
TRBJ1-2 | TRBD1 | TRBV27 | NA | TGTGCCAGCAGCCCGTTGGGGGCAGGGGGCATTTTCCTATACTATGGCTACACCTTC | CASSPLGAGGIFLYYGYTF
TRBJ1-2 | NA | TRBV12-3/TRBV12-4 | NA | TGTGCCAGCAGTTTAGACAGCAGTGATGGCTACACCTTC | CASSLDSSDGYTF
TRBJ2-2 | TRBD1 | TRBV10-3 | NA | TGTGCCATCAGTGAGGGGACAGTGGAGGAGCTGTTTTTT | CAISEGTVEELFF